The text below deals with one TCR beta chain. Germline lookup yields CDR1 SGHTA and CDR2 FQGNSA. Trimming removed 1 base from V and 9 bases from J, with 21 bases in between. The CDR3 runs 16 residues. This specimen belongs to a study of T cell responses to AZD1222 COVID-19 vaccine. Method: immunoSEQ multiplex PCR; TCRdb's copy keeps in-frame clones and lacks some. The sample includes 85,000 to 100,000 clones, roughly 85% of them seen just once. The genes are TRBV7-2 and TRBJ1-1, with D perhaps TRBD1 (6 bases). Source: peripheral blood, taken on day 0 of AZD1222 vaccination. The sequence was collected from an adult in good health. The CDR3 region has the DNA TGTGCCAGCAGCTTAGTCGTGGGGGCGCCGTCCATGAAAGCTTTCTTT. Its translation: CASSLVVGAPSMKAFF.